Below are 20 T cell receptor beta chains sequenced from a single sample in a study of T cells in tuberculosis. Sequencing used immunoSEQ multiplex PCR; TCRdb keeps in-frame clones, though not all of them. The sample lists approximately 30,000 clones, around 93% occurring once. Specimen: PBMCs. These TCRs come from a donor aged 10 to 29 with latent tuberculosis or without tuberculosis infection. Some clones in this sample may be carry-over from other donors' samples.

The rearrangement joins TRBV23-1 to TRBJ1-2, with 10 bases aligning to TRBD1. TRBV23-1 is an ORF, with its function uncertain. This CDR3 comprises 16 residues. V shed 7 bases, J shed 0 bases, and the junction held 8 bases outside the gene matches. Here the CDR3 reads CASNLRDRGSNYGYTF. The CDR3 bases are TGCGCCAGCAATCTTCGGGACAGGGGATCTAACTATGGCTACACCTTC.

This chain's CDR3 is CATSGGRLNEQFF. DNA for the CDR3: TGTGCCACAAGCGGGGGCCGTCTCAATGAGCAGTTCTTC. The chain has TRBV11-2 and TRBJ2-1; TRBD2 matches at 8 bases. The V and J ends lost 10 bases and 6 bases, in that order; junction bases with no gene match: 8. The CDR3 contains 13 residues. Germline loops: CDR1 SGHAT, CDR2 FQNNGV.

The V gene is TRBV11-2, the J gene TRBJ2-3, with TRBD2 identical over 13 bases. Germline trimming cut 5 bases from V and 2 bases from J; bases unmatched to any gene: 4. This CDR3 comprises 16 residues. The germline gives CDR1 SGHAT, CDR2 FQNNGV. The CDR3 DNA reads TGTGCCAGCAGCGTCGGACTAGCGGGGGACACAGATACGCAGTATTTT. It encodes CASSVGLAGDTDTQYF.

CDR3 residues: CASSEVGQGAGNEQFF. DNA of the CDR3: TGTGCCAGCAGTGAGGTAGGGCAGGGGGCCGGCAATGAGCAGTTCTTC. This chain links TRBV6-1 with TRBJ2-1; 8 bases line up with TRBD1. Germline loops: CDR1 MNHNS, CDR2 SASEGT. The CDR3 extends over 16 amino acids. Germline trimming cut 3 bases from V and 6 bases from J; bases unmatched to any gene: 10.

This CDR3 reads CASSSGQVQYNEQFF. CDR3 in DNA: TGCGCCAGCAGCTCCGGACAGGTACAGTACAATGAGCAGTTCTTC. The J gene is TRBJ2-1, the V gene TRBV5-1; TRBD1 agrees at 7 bases. V lost 3 bases and J lost 4; bases outside the gene matches: 7. The CDR3 is 15 residues long. CDR1 and CDR2 (germline): SGHRS, YFSETQ.

The rearrangement uses TRBV7-6 and TRBJ2-1, with TRBD1 matching 10 bases. The V and J ends lost 5 bases and 8 bases, in that order; junction bases with no gene match: 6. The CDR3 has 14 residues. CDR1 is SGHVS, CDR2 FNYEAQ, per germline. CDR3 protein: CASSRDRGFDEQFF. CDR3 coding DNA: TGTGCCAGCAGCCGGGACAGGGGTTTCGATGAGCAGTTCTTC.

The chain uses TRBV4-1 and TRBJ2-7, with 9 nucleotides matching TRBD1. J lost 6 bases, V lost 0 bases, and 9 bases had no gene match. The germline V gene has CDR1 MGHRA and CDR2 YSYEKL. The CDR3 consists of 16 residues. CDR3 protein: CASSQDPGGQGREQYF. CDR3 DNA: TGCGCCAGCAGCCAAGATCCCGGGGGACAGGGACGCGAGCAGTACTTC.

The chain links TRBV5-1 to TRBJ2-7; 7 nucleotides align to TRBD2. This CDR3 contains 14 residues. Trimming took 0 bases from V and 4 from J; bases not matched to a gene: 4. Germline V gene lookup returns CDR1 SGHRS and CDR2 YFSETQ. CDR3 in amino acids: CASSLGGSSYEQYF. As DNA, the CDR3 is TGCGCCAGCAGCTTGGGCGGGAGCTCATACGAGCAGTACTTC.

V and J are TRBV15 and TRBJ2-3, with D hard to call. This CDR3 comprises 13 residues. With 3 bases removed from V and 2 bases from J, the gap between germline ends came to 6 bases. The V gene's germline CDR1 is LNHNV and CDR2 YYDKDF (reference sequence). CDR3 nucleotide sequence: TGTGCCACCAGCAGGAGAGACACAGATACGCAGTATTTT. It translates to CATSRRDTDTQYF.

CDR3 nucleotides: TGCGCCAGCAGCTTGGTTAGCGGGGGAGGATTACATACGCAGTATTTT. Amino acids: CASSLVSGGGLHTQYF. The chain couples TRBV5-1 to TRBJ2-3; TRBD2 agrees at 9 bases. This CDR3 contains 16 residues. J gave up 7 bases and V 0 bases, and 9 bases lay outside the gene matches. Germline values: CDR1 SGHRS, CDR2 YFSETQ.

The rearrangement links TRBV19 to TRBJ1-5; 8 positions match TRBD1. The CDR3 contains 15 residues. With V trimmed by 3 bases and J by 2 bases, 3 bases remained unmatched. CDR1 and CDR2 from the germline V gene are LNHDA and SQIVND (reference sequence). CDR3 coding DNA: TGTGCCAGTAGTATGGCAGGGGGCGGCAATCAGCCCCAGCATTTT. The encoded protein is CASSMAGGGNQPQHF.

The rearrangement joins TRBV27 to TRBJ1-4; TRBD1 matches 7 bases. Germline V lookup: CDR1 MNHEY, CDR2 SMNVEV (reference sequence). J was trimmed by 8 bases and V by 3 bases; bases with no gene match: 9. The CDR3 has 15 residues. CDR3 region: CASSFGGGGGEKLFF. The CDR3 DNA reads as TGTGCCAGCAGTTTCGGAGGGGGCGGCGGAGAAAAACTGTTTTTT.

V is TRBV27 and J is TRBJ1-1; weak D call: TRBD1 (6 bases). Germline values: CDR1 MNHEY, CDR2 SMNVEV (reference sequence). The CDR3 is made up of 13 amino acids. The V end lost 6 bases, the J end lost 4 bases, and 12 bases lay between the germline ends. The CDR3 loop is CASRYRVFTEAFF. The CDR3 DNA reads TGTGCCAGCAGGTACAGGGTGTTCACTGAAGCTTTCTTT.

The chain combines TRBV28 with TRBJ2-3; TRBD2 agrees at 16 bases. CDR3 length: 19 residues. Unmatched junction bases numbered 12, after V lost 4 bases and J lost 5 bases. The germline V gene encodes CDR1 MDHEN and CDR2 SYDVKM. The CDR3 reads CASSSLPGLAGGPEDTQYF. The CDR3 nucleotides read TGTGCCAGCAGTTCCCTCCCGGGACTAGCGGGAGGGCCGGAAGATACGCAGTATTTT.

J is TRBJ1-6 and V is TRBV5-4; D ambiguous. CDR1 SGHNT and CDR2 YYREEE come from the germline V gene (reference sequence). Deletions cut 4 bases from V and 7 bases from J, with 9 bases between. The CDR3 contains 13 residues. CDR3 region: CASSPGGNSPLHF. In nucleotides, the CDR3 is TGTGCCAGCAGCCCGGGCGGGAATTCACCCCTCCACTTT.

This clone appeared a single time. The genes are TRBV5-1 and TRBJ2-5, with D possibly matching TRBD1 (5 bases). The CDR3 length is 14 residues. V gave up 1 base and J gave up 1 base, with 8 bases separating them. Germline CDR1 and CDR2: SGHRS and YFSETQ. CDR3 sequence reads: CASSLWGGQETQYF. The CDR3 DNA reads as TGCGCCAGCAGCTTGTGGGGCGGCCAAGAGACCCAGTACTTC.

The chain joins TRBV5-1 to TRBJ2-2, with D perhaps TRBD1 (5 bases). The germline CDR1 and CDR2 sequences are SGHRS and YFSETQ. This CDR3 has 15 residues. V shed 1 base and J shed 5 bases, with 12 bases lying between them. CDR3 sequence (DNA): TGCGCCAGCAGCTTGTCAGGGTACCCGACCGGGGAGCTGTTTTTT. Translation: CASSLSGYPTGELFF.

This clone was seen only once. The CDR3 sequence is CASSSALAVAYEQYF. CDR3 DNA: TGTGCCAGCAGCTCTGCCCTAGCGGTAGCCTACGAGCAGTACTTC. The chain joins TRBV7-2 to TRBJ2-7, with 7 bases lining up with TRBD2. The CDR3 totals 15 residues. The germline CDR1 and CDR2 sequences are SGHTA and FQGNSA. V lost 4 bases to trimming and J lost 2 bases; unmatched junction nucleotides: 8.

V and J are TRBV5-1 and TRBJ2-5; no clear D. Germline loops: CDR1 SGHRS, CDR2 YFSETQ. Between the trimmed V and J ends, which lost 0 bases and 3 bases, there was a span of 3 bases. The CDR3 contains 12 residues. The CDR3 DNA reads TGCGCCAGCAGCTTGGCCAAAGAGACCCAGTACTTC. Protein product: CASSLAKETQYF.

This sequence joins TRBV18 and TRBJ2-2; 9 bases are shared with TRBD1. The CDR3 contains 15 residues. The V segment lost 3 bases and the J segment 4 bases; nucleotides outside the gene matches: 3. Germline V CDR1 and CDR2: KGHSH, LQKENI. CDR3 residues: CASSPGTGSTGELFF. DNA of the CDR3: TGTGCCAGCTCACCCGGGACAGGGTCCACCGGGGAGCTGTTTTTT.